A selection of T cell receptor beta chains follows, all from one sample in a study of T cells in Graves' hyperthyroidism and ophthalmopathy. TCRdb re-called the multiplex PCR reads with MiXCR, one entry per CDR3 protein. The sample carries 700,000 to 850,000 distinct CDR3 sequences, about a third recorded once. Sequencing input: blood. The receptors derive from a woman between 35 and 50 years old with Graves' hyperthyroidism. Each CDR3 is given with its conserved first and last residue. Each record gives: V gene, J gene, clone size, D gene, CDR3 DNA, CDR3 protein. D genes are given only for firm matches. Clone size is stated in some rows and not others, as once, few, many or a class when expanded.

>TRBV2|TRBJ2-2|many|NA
TGTGCCAGCGAGGCCGACATCCTGGGAGGCACCGGGGAGCTGTTTTTT
CASEADILGGTGELFF
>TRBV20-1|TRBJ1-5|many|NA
TGCAGTGCTAGCCCCAGTCTATATAGCAATCAGCCCCAGCATTTT
CSASPSLYSNQPQHF
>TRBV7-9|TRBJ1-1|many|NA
TGTGCCAGCAGCTCCATTTCCACTGAAGCTTTCTTT
CASSSISTEAFF
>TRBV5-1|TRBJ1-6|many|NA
TGCGCCAGCAGCCACGGGACCTTCAATTCACCCCTCCACTTT
CASSHGTFNSPLHF
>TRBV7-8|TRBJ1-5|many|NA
TGTGCCAGCAGCTCCACGAGGGTGGGGAATCAGCCCCAGCATTTT
CASSSTRVGNQPQHF
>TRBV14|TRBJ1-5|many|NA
TGTGCCAGCAGCCAAGGGGGAGTCGGAGATCAGCCCCAGCATTTT
CASSQGGVGDQPQHF
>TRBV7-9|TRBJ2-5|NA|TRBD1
TGTGCCAGCAGCTTAGCGACAGGGGAGGACGAGACCCAGTACTTC
CASSLATGEDETQYF
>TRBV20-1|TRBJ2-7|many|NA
TGCAGTGCCCCGGGACCCTACGAGCAGTACTTC
CSAPGPYEQYF
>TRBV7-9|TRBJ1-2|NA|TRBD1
TGTGCCAGCGTACCTAAACAGGGGGGCGATGGCTACACCTTC
CASVPKQGGDGYTF
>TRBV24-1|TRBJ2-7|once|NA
TGTGCCACCAGTGACCTTTACCTCTACGAGCAGTACTTC
CATSDLYLYEQYF
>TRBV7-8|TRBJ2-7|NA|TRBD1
TGTGCCAGCAGCTCCGGGACAGGGGGTCTTTCCTACGAGCAGTACTTC
CASSSGTGGLSYEQYF
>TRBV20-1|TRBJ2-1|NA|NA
TGCAGTGCTAGATTTGCCAGCCCAGAGCAGTTCTTC
CSARFASPEQFF
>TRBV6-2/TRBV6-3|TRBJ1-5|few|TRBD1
TGTGCCAGCAGTTACTTGAGACAGGGGTCTAATCAGCCCCAGCATTTT
CASSYLRQGSNQPQHF
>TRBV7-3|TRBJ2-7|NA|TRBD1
TGCGCCAGCAGCCAGAAACAGGGGGAGTCCTACGAGCAGTACTTC
CASSQKQGESYEQYF
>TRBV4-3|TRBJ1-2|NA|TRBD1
TGCGCCAGCAGTATAAATCCGCAGGGGGCTAATGGCTACACCTTC
CASSINPQGANGYTF
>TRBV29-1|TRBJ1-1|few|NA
TGCAGCGTTACCCCGTGGGGGGCCCTGAACACTGAAGCTTTCTTT
CSVTPWGALNTEAFF
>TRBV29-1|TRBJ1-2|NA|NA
TGCAGCGTTTTTCAGGGCCTGGGGGGCTACACCTTC
CSVFQGLGGYTF
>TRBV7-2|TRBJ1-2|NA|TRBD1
TGTGCCAGCAGCCAGGGGGGAACGGACTATGGCTACACCTTC
CASSQGGTDYGYTF
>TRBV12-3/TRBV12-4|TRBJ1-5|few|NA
TGTGCCAGCAGTTTTGGACATAATCAGCCCCAGCATTTT
CASSFGHNQPQHF
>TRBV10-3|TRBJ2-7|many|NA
TGTGCCATCAGTGAGTCGAGGCAGGACGAGCAGTACTTC
CAISESRQDEQYF